This paragraph reports one T cell receptor (beta chain). Its antigen is not identified. This sample stems from a study of chemoradiotherapy in HPV16-positive cancers. The CDR3 sequence is 14 residues long. Trimming pared 3 bases from V and 3 bases from J, leaving 9 bases between. Germline loops: CDR1 LNHDA, CDR2 SQIVND (reference sequence). Study findings and constraints: Only two HPV16-positive patients supplied the functional HPV-specificity definition. During treatment, candidate HPV-specific clones and E7-related motifs expanded in tumor.

Repertoires were generated with immunoSEQ multiplex PCR, while TCRdb's copy carries only in-frame clones and drops some. The repertoire consists of a few thousand clones, with 75% to 85% occurring once and the leading ten covering roughly 6%. Repertoires were sampled repeatedly during chemoradiotherapy. The chain joins TRBV19 to TRBJ2-1, with D tentatively TRBD2 (6 bases). The sequencing here drew on tumor tissue, taken from a patient who underwent chemoradiotherapy. The clonotype comes from a human donor with HPV-associated anogenital cancer. CDR3: CASSILSGYNEQFF. The CDR3 DNA reads as TGTGCCAGTAGTATCCTTAGCGGCTACAATGAGCAGTTCTTC.